The rows below give T cell receptor beta chains drawn from one sample of a study of human CD4 T cells and Enterobacteriaceae. This table comes from immunoSEQ multiplex PCR, and its TCRdb copy is limited to in-frame clones, with some not included. The data contain tens of thousands of clones, roughly 80% of them singletons. The sample comprised memory CD4+ T cells from blood. These receptor sequences come from a human donor in good health. Both conserved end residues are part of each CDR3. D genes are given only for firm matches. Rows may omit the clone size; those that give it use once, few, many or a size class.

DNA,CDR3,size,J,D,V
TGCGCCAGCAGCTTGGCCGCTCTAGGCAGGGACCGTGGGGCCAACTATGGCTACACCTTC,CASSLAALGRDRGANYGYTF,NA,TRBJ1-2,NA,TRBV5-1
TGTGCCAGCAGCCAACTGGGGGTAGGGAACACTGAAGCTTTCTTT,CASSQLGVGNTEAFF,once,TRBJ1-1,NA,TRBV14
TGTGCCAGCAGCTTATCAGGGTTGGGCAATCAGCCCCAGCATTTT,CASSLSGLGNQPQHF,NA,TRBJ1-5,NA,TRBV11-2
TGCGCCAGCAGACTGGACGGTGATAGCAATCAGCCCCAGCATTTT,CASRLDGDSNQPQHF,NA,TRBJ1-5,NA,TRBV5-1
TGTGCCAGCAGCCTTAGCGGGGGGGCCTACAATGAGCAGTTCTTC,CASSLSGGAYNEQFF,NA,TRBJ2-1,TRBD2,TRBV6-5
TGTGCCAGCTCACCCGGGACACAATACAATGAGCAGTTCTTC,CASSPGTQYNEQFF,NA,TRBJ2-1,NA,TRBV18
TGTGCCAGCAGCCCTAGCGGGAGTAACACCGGGGAGCTGTTTTTT,CASSPSGSNTGELFF,NA,TRBJ2-2,TRBD2,TRBV7-2
TGTGCCAGCAGTGAAGACAGGAGGAACACTGAAGCTTTCTTT,CASSEDRRNTEAFF,NA,TRBJ1-1,NA,TRBV2
TGTGCCAGCAGTGAAGCGCTTGGGCAAGAGCAGTTCTTC,CASSEALGQEQFF,NA,TRBJ2-1,NA,TRBV2
TGTGCCAGTAGTCCAGGGGGCCCTAATGAAAAACTGTTTTTT,CASSPGGPNEKLFF,NA,TRBJ1-4,TRBD1,TRBV19
TGTGCCAGCAGTTTAACTAGCGGGGGCTCTCGGGATACGCAGTATTTT,CASSLTSGGSRDTQYF,once,TRBJ2-3,TRBD2,TRBV27
TGTGCCAGCAGACTACAGGGGGCGGAGACCCAGTACTTC,CASRLQGAETQYF,NA,TRBJ2-5,TRBD1,TRBV14
TGTGCCAGCAGGAACTATCCCCAGCCCCAGCATTTT,CASRNYPQPQHF,NA,TRBJ1-5,NA,TRBV28
TGTGCCAGTAGTCCCGGGACAGGGGTTGGTGGCGAGCAGTACTTC,CASSPGTGVGGEQYF,NA,TRBJ2-7,TRBD1,TRBV19
TGTGCCAGCAGTGCAAAGGACAGGGGGGATAATCAGCCCCAGCATTTT,CASSAKDRGDNQPQHF,NA,TRBJ1-5,TRBD1,TRBV6-1
TGTGCCAGCAGTGCCCAGACAGGGACCTACGAGCAGTACTTC,CASSAQTGTYEQYF,NA,TRBJ2-7,TRBD1,TRBV28
TGCACCAGCAGCCAAGAATCCCTAGCGGGAGGGAAGGATGAGCAGTTCTTC,CTSSQESLAGGKDEQFF,NA,TRBJ2-1,NA,TRBV1
TGCGCCAGCAGACTTAACACTGAAGCTTTCTTT,CASRLNTEAFF,few,TRBJ1-1,NA,TRBV5-1
TGTGCCAGCAGTTACTCCTCCCCCGGCGAGCAGTACTTC,CASSYSSPGEQYF,NA,TRBJ2-7,NA,TRBV6-6
TGTGCCAGCAGCGCGCCGGGACAGGGACTGTTCCGGTTC,CASSAPGQGLFRF,NA,TRBJ1-2,TRBD1,TRBV6-1
TGTGCCAGCAGTGACGGAAGCGGGGGTCGAGAGACCCAGTACTTC,CASSDGSGGRETQYF,once,TRBJ2-5,TRBD2,TRBV6-4
TGTGCCAGCGGAGGCAGGGGGGGCTACGAGCAGTACTTC,CASGGRGGYEQYF,NA,TRBJ2-7,NA,TRBV5-5
TGTGCCAGCAGCTTAGTAGCGGCGGGAGGCGGTGAGCAGTTCTTC,CASSLVAAGGGEQFF,NA,TRBJ2-1,TRBD2,TRBV11-2
TGTGCCAGCAGCTCGCTAGCGGGAGGGCCCGGGGCAGATACGCAGTATTTT,CASSSLAGGPGADTQYF,NA,TRBJ2-3,TRBD2,TRBV7-8
TGTGCCAGCACCCTCCAAAGGAACACTGAAGCTTTCTTT,CASTLQRNTEAFF,NA,TRBJ1-1,NA,TRBV7-2
TGTGCCAGCAGCTGGGCAGGGAACACCGGGGAGCTGTTTTTT,CASSWAGNTGELFF,NA,TRBJ2-2,NA,TRBV5-4
TGCGCCAGCAGCTCCGGGACAGGGGGTGGGGCCAACGTCCTGACTTTC,CASSSGTGGGANVLTF,NA,TRBJ2-6,TRBD1,TRBV5-1
TGTGCCAGTCACCGATTAACTAATGAAAAACTGTTTTTT,CASHRLTNEKLFF,NA,TRBJ1-4,NA,TRBV19
TGTGCCAGCAGTTATGAGGGAGAGTACGAGCAGTACTTC,CASSYEGEYEQYF,NA,TRBJ2-7,NA,TRBV27
TGTGCCAGCAGCTTGGGAACAGGGGGCCACGGGGAGCTGTTTTTT,CASSLGTGGHGELFF,NA,TRBJ2-2,TRBD1,TRBV7-7
TGCAGTGCGGCGCGCGGGGAGACCCAGTACTTC,CSAARGETQYF,NA,TRBJ2-5,NA,TRBV20-1
TGTGCCAGCAGCCACTCGGGGGCCCGAGAGACCCAGTACTTC,CASSHSGARETQYF,few,TRBJ2-5,NA,TRBV7-7
TGTGCCAGCAGCTTGGATCCCGGGGGCTACGAGCAGTACTTC,CASSLDPGGYEQYF,NA,TRBJ2-7,NA,TRBV7-8
TGTGCCAGCAGCTTAGGGACTAGCGGGACTGATGAGCAGTTCTTC,CASSLGTSGTDEQFF,NA,TRBJ2-1,TRBD2,TRBV11-3
TGTGCCAGCAGTTGGGGAGGATCTTCCTACGAGCAGTACTTC,CASSWGGSSYEQYF,NA,TRBJ2-7,NA,TRBV6-1
TGTGCCAGTAGTGTAAACAGAAACACTGAAGCTTTCTTT,CASSVNRNTEAFF,NA,TRBJ1-1,NA,TRBV19
TGTGCCAGCAGCTCCCGTAATCAGCCCCAGCATTTT,CASSSRNQPQHF,few,TRBJ1-5,NA,TRBV21-1
TGTGCTAGTGGTTTGGTAGGCGGGGGGGTAACAAGTGAGCAGTTCTTC,CASGLVGGGVTSEQFF,NA,TRBJ2-1,TRBD2,TRBV12-5
TGTGCCAGTTACCGGGACAGGGGATTATACACTGAAGCTTTCTTT,CASYRDRGLYTEAFF,NA,TRBJ1-1,TRBD1,TRBV19
TGTGCCAGCATCCTAGGGGAGGTAGCGGGGACAGATACGCAGTATTTT,CASILGEVAGTDTQYF,NA,TRBJ2-3,TRBD2,TRBV7-9
TGTGCCACCAGCGGTCGGGAGGGGGGGACAGATACGCAGTATTTT,CATSGREGGTDTQYF,NA,TRBJ2-3,TRBD2,TRBV19
TGTGCCAGCCTGCCGGGACTGGTAGGGGGCTATGGCTACACCTTC,CASLPGLVGGYGYTF,few,TRBJ1-2,NA,TRBV6-5
TGTGCCAGCAGCTTGGGCAGTCGAAACACCATATATTTT,CASSLGSRNTIYF,NA,TRBJ1-3,NA,TRBV5-4
TGTGCCAGCAGCTTAGGGCTTTCGGGTATGCCCCAGCATTTT,CASSLGLSGMPQHF,NA,TRBJ1-5,NA,TRBV7-2
TGTGCCTGGAGTATGAAACGTGGGTCGAAAAATGAGCAGTTCTTC,CAWSMKRGSKNEQFF,NA,TRBJ2-1,NA,TRBV30
TGTGCCAGCAGCAGCCCCTCGCGGGGAAGGTACAATGAGCAGTTCTTC,CASSSPSRGRYNEQFF,NA,TRBJ2-1,NA,TRBV7-2
TGTGCCAGCAGCTTATCGGGACTGGGAAACTATGGCTACACCTTC,CASSLSGLGNYGYTF,NA,TRBJ1-2,NA,TRBV7-2
TGTGCCAGCAGCGTCACAGGGGGCGCGCTAGAGACCCAGTACTTC,CASSVTGGALETQYF,NA,TRBJ2-5,TRBD1,TRBV9
TGTGCCAGCAGTGACAACTCACTCCCGGGACAGGGTACTTACGAGCAGTACTTC,CASSDNSLPGQGTYEQYF,NA,TRBJ2-7,TRBD1,TRBV25-1
TGTGCCAGCAGCTTGGCCGGTCTGAGGGAGCCCCAGCATTTT,CASSLAGLREPQHF,NA,TRBJ1-5,NA,TRBV7-8
TGTGCCAGCAGCTTCAGGGGGGGGCAGCCCCAGCATTTT,CASSFRGGQPQHF,few,TRBJ1-5,TRBD1,TRBV7-2
TGTGCCCCTAAAGATGCGGGGTCGAACACCGGGGAGCTGTTTTTT,CAPKDAGSNTGELFF,once,TRBJ2-2,NA,TRBV30